A selection of T cell receptor beta chains follows, all from one sample in a study of cytomegalovirus exposure and HLA in healthy donors. Produced via immunoSEQ multiplex PCR; TCRdb's table is partial and in-frame only. Recorded here are 96,000 or so clones; the top ten clones represent 5% to 6.5%. The sequencing input was PBMCs. All receptors derive from a girl aged 5 to 17 in good health and CMV-seropositive. Both conserved end residues are part of each CDR3. A D gene is named only where the DNA matches it firmly. Size is stated for part of the rows, as once, few or many counts, or as a class when the clone is expanded.

>-|TRBV7-9|-|TRBJ2-7|13
CASSLAQGTEQYF
TGTGCCAGCAGCTTAGCGCAGGGGACCGAGCAGTACTTC
>TRBD1|TRBV10-2|-|TRBJ1-4|16
CASRATSDREEEKLFF
TGCGCCAGCAGAGCTACCTCAGACAGGGAAGAGGAAAAACTGTTTTTT
>-|TRBV11-1|-|TRBJ2-7|13
CASSFTDAYEQYF
TGTGCCAGCAGCTTTACAGACGCCTACGAGCAGTACTTC
>TRBD1|TRBV25-1|-|TRBJ1-2|15
CASSESGQGYYGYTF
TGTGCCAGCAGTGAATCTGGACAGGGTTACTATGGCTACACCTTC
>TRBD2|TRBV2|-|TRBJ2-5|15
CASSERQRGLETQYF
TGTGCCAGCAGTGAACGACAGCGGGGGTTGGAGACCCAGTACTTC
>TRBD2|TRBV7-7|-|TRBJ2-5|15
CASGTSGGAGETQYF
TGTGCCAGCGGAACTAGCGGGGGGGCCGGGGAGACCCAGTACTTC
>-|TRBV5-6|-|TRBJ1-5|13
CASSLQYGQPQHF
TGTGCCAGCAGCTTGCAGTATGGTCAGCCCCAGCATTTT
>TRBD2|TRBV4-1|-|TRBJ2-1|15
CASSQVGLAGGEQFF
TGCGCCAGCAGCCAAGTAGGACTAGCGGGGGGTGAGCAGTTCTTC
>-|TRBV9|-|TRBJ2-1|13
CASSVQGYNEQFF
TGTGCCAGCAGCGTACAGGGTTATAATGAGCAGTTCTTC
>-|TRBV25-1|-|TRBJ2-5|14
CASSEGGGLVTQYF
TGTGCCAGCAGTGAGGGTGGGGGACTCGTGACCCAGTACTTC
>TRBD1|TRBV28|-|TRBJ2-7|18
CASSLNPRQGLSAYEQYF
TGTGCCAGCAGCCTTAATCCCCGACAGGGTCTAAGCGCCTACGAGCAGTACTTC
>TRBD2|TRBV5-1|-|TRBJ2-5|15
CASSFLAGLQETQYF
TGCGCCAGCAGCTTTCTAGCGGGCCTACAAGAGACCCAGTACTTC
>TRBD2|TRBV4-3|-|TRBJ2-7|16
CASSQSTAGGGGEQYF
TGCGCCAGCAGTCAAAGCACCGCGGGAGGGGGCGGTGAGCAGTACTTC
>-|TRBV7-2|-|TRBJ2-1|15
CASSLAVGAPGWQFF
TGTGCCAGCAGCTTAGCGGTGGGGGCCCCAGGTTGGCAGTTCTTC
>TRBD1|TRBV18|-|TRBJ1-4|14
CASSPGQGVEKLFF
TGTGCCAGCTCACCAGGACAGGGTGTCGAAAAACTGTTTTTT
>-|TRBV28|medium-sized|TRBJ1-6|12
CASSFGNSPLHF
TGTGCCAGCAGTTTCGGGAATTCACCCCTCCACTTT
>-|TRBV7-2|-|TRBJ2-7|15
CASSLGFRVLGEQYF
TGTGCCAGCAGCTTAGGGTTTCGGGTATTGGGCGAGCAGTACTTC
>-|TRBV9|-|TRBJ1-2|14
CASSEGRGVYGYTF
TGTGCCAGCAGCGAGGGAAGGGGCGTCTATGGCTACACCTTC
>-|TRBV7-9|-|TRBJ1-5|16
CASSSSGQKSNQPQHF
TGTGCCAGCAGCTCAAGCGGACAGAAGAGCAATCAGCCCCAGCATTTT
>TRBD1|TRBV11-3|-|TRBJ2-3|15
CASSPRDRSTDTQYF
TGTGCCAGCAGCCCTCGGGACAGGTCCACAGATACGCAGTATTTT
>-|TRBV5-1|-|TRBJ1-3|14
CASSLESFGNTIYF
TGCGCCAGCAGCTTGGAGAGCTTTGGAAACACCATATATTTT
>-|TRBV13|-|TRBJ1-5|14
CASSLGYIAQPQHF
TGTGCCAGCAGCTTAGGTTATATAGCCCAGCCCCAGCATTTT
>TRBD2|TRBV6-5|-|TRBJ2-3|14
CASSLSGQTDTQYF
TGTGCCAGCAGTCTTAGCGGGCAGACAGATACGCAGTATTTT
>-|TRBV5-4|-|TRBJ2-2|13
CASSLPAAGELFF
TGTGCCAGCAGCTTGCCGGCGGCCGGGGAGCTGTTTTTT
>-|TRBV5-6|-|TRBJ1-2|14
CASSPPEGNYGYTF
TGTGCCAGCAGCCCACCAGAGGGCAACTATGGCTACACCTTC
>TRBD1|TRBV5-6|-|TRBJ2-1|16
CASSSLGQGSDNEQFF
TGTGCCAGCAGCTCCCTGGGACAGGGTAGCGACAATGAGCAGTTCTTC
>TRBD1|TRBV13|-|TRBJ1-2|15
CASSLMGQGPYGYTF
TGTGCCAGCAGCTTAATGGGACAGGGTCCCTATGGCTACACCTTC
>TRBD2|TRBV4-3|-|TRBJ2-3|17
CASSQDSSGGPTDTQYF
TGCGCCAGCAGCCAAGATTCTAGCGGGGGGCCCACAGATACGCAGTATTTT
>TRBD2|TRBV7-2|-|TRBJ2-3|16
CASSLRSRGGRDTQYF
TGTGCCAGCAGCTTAAGATCTCGGGGGGGCCGGGATACGCAGTATTTT
>TRBD2|TRBV5-4|-|TRBJ2-5|15
CASSLVEKAGETQYF
TGTGCCAGCAGCTTAGTGGAGAAAGCGGGGGAGACCCAGTACTTC
>-|TRBV5-6|-|TRBJ2-5|14
CASSLRSIQETQYF
TGTGCCAGCAGCTTGAGGAGTATCCAAGAGACCCAGTACTTC
>-|TRBV29-1|-|TRBJ1-4|14
CSVFLTGTQEKLFF
TGCAGCGTTTTTTTAACCGGGACACAAGAAAAACTGTTTTTT
>-|TRBV20-1|-|TRBJ2-1|10
CSAPPQEQFF
TGCAGTGCCCCTCCACAGGAGCAGTTCTTC
>TRBD1|TRBV27|-|TRBJ1-5|17
CASSLRGYGVSNQPQHF
TGTGCCAGCAGTCTCAGGGGGTATGGGGTTAGCAATCAGCCCCAGCATTTT
>TRBD2|TRBV13|-|TRBJ2-1|16
CASSLGSGGAIYEQFF
TGTGCCAGCAGCTTAGGCTCCGGGGGGGCCATTTATGAGCAGTTCTTC
>TRBD1|TRBV29-1|-|TRBJ1-2|13
CSVEGQSDYGYTF
TGCAGCGTTGAGGGACAGTCTGACTATGGCTACACCTTC
>-|TRBV29-1|-|TRBJ2-7|12
CSVTGFNYEQYF
TGCAGCGTTACAGGATTTAACTACGAGCAGTACTTC
>-|TRBV10-1|-|TRBJ1-4|14
CASSLLGGGEKLFF
TGCGCCAGCAGCCTCTTGGGGGGAGGTGAAAAACTGTTTTTT
>TRBD2|TRBV9|-|TRBJ2-1|18
CASSPRPLAGGVFNEQFF
TGTGCCAGCAGCCCGCGGCCTTTGGCGGGGGGCGTTTTCAATGAGCAGTTCTTC
>TRBD1|TRBV6-5|-|TRBJ1-1|15
CASSNRGGTITEAFF
TGTGCCAGCTCAAACAGGGGGGGTACGATCACTGAAGCTTTCTTT
>-|TRBV7-8|-|TRBJ2-3|12
CASTRKQDTQYF
TGTGCCAGCACCCGTAAGCAAGATACGCAGTATTTT
>-|TRBV7-9|-|TRBJ2-3|16
CASSTQSGGRPDTQYF
TGTGCCAGCAGCACCCAGTCGGGGGGCCGCCCAGATACGCAGTATTTT
>TRBD1|TRBV5-1|-|TRBJ2-5|18
CASSLVPWGGQGWETQYF
TGCGCCAGCAGCTTGGTTCCGTGGGGAGGACAGGGATGGGAGACCCAGTACTTC
>-|TRBV9|-|TRBJ1-5|14
CASSRGNSNQPQHF
TGTGCCAGCTCCAGAGGGAATAGCAATCAGCCCCAGCATTTT
>TRBD2|TRBV13|-|TRBJ2-5|15
CASSQEGGGGRTQYF
TGTGCCAGCAGCCAGGAAGGCGGGGGGGGCCGGACCCAGTACTTC
>-|TRBV7-9|-|TRBJ1-1|15
CASSLGDRLNTEAFF
TGTGCCAGCAGCTTAGGAGACAGGCTGAACACTGAAGCTTTCTTT
>-|TRBV15|-|TRBJ1-2|14
CATSMRTEDYGYTF
TGTGCCACCAGCATGCGGACAGAGGACTATGGCTACACCTTC
>-|TRBV23-1|-|TRBJ1-1|17
CASSQLGQGILNTEAFF
TGCGCCAGCAGTCAATTGGGGCAGGGAATTCTGAACACTGAAGCTTTCTTT
>TRBD1|TRBV7-2|-|TRBJ2-3|15
CASSLAPGTADTQYF
TGTGCCAGCAGCTTAGCGCCCGGGACAGCAGATACGCAGTATTTT
>TRBD1|TRBV11-2|-|TRBJ1-2|13
CASSPGQIYGYTF
TGTGCCAGCAGCCCGGGACAGATCTATGGCTACACCTTC
>-|TRBV7-9|-|TRBJ1-2|13
CASSIDSPYGYTF
TGTGCCAGCAGTATCGACAGTCCCTATGGCTACACCTTC
>TRBD1|TRBV2|-|TRBJ1-6|14
CASITQGAESPLHF
TGTGCCAGCATTACCCAGGGGGCAGAATCACCCCTACACTTT
>-|TRBV28|-|TRBJ1-6|15
CASSPWGTNNSPLHF
TGTGCCAGCAGCCCTTGGGGCACCAATAATTCACCCCTCCACTTT